This record covers a single TCR beta chain. Its antigen is currently unknown. Produced via immunoSEQ multiplex PCR; TCRdb's table is partial and in-frame only. Counted here are roughly 80,000 clones, about 90% occurring once; the ten biggest clones make up around 5.1%. The entry originates in a study of resident and recirculating memory T cells in vitiligo. Study details: Shave-biopsy epidermis from lesional and nonlesional skin was sequenced alongside PBMCs. The samples were homogenized without cell sorting before genomic DNA extraction.

V gave up 3 bases and J gave up 7 bases; unmatched junction bases: 6. Per germline, CDR1 SGHAT and CDR2 FQNNGV. CDR3 length equals 16 residues. No vitiligo treatment was given during the prior three months. General study findings and limits: Vitiligo lesions lacked a unique dominant clone, and clonality varied.

The sample was blood. The clonotype comes from a male donor with vitiligo. The genes are TRBV11-2 and TRBJ2-2; 12 bases align to TRBD2. CDR3 loop: CASSFRLAGVDGELFF. The CDR3 nucleotides read TGTGCCAGCAGCTTCCGACTAGCGGGAGTCGACGGGGAGCTGTTTTTT.